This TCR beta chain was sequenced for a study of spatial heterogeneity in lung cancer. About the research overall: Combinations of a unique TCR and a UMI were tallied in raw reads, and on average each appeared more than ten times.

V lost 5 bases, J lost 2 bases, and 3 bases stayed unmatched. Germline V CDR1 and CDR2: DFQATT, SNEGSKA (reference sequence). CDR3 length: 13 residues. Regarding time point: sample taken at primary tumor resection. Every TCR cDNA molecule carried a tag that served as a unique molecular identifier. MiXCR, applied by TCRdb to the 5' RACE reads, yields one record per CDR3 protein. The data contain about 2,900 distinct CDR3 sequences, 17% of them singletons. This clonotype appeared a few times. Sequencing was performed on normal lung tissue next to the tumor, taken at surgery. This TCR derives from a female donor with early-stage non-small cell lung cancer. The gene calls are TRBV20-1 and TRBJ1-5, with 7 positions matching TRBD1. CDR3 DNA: TGCAGTGCTTACGGACAGGGCAATCAGCCCCAGCATTTT. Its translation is CSAYGQGNQPQHF.